Listed below are T cell receptor beta chains from one sample, sequenced in a study of T-cell reconstitution after alpha-beta-depleted transplantation in children. MiXCR, run by TCRdb on the PCR reads, gives a single entry per CDR3 protein. The table includes about 170,000 distinct CDR3 sequences, around 10% detected once. Sequencing was performed on PBMCs, taken before TCRalphabeta/CD19-depleted stem cell transplant. The receptors originated from a boy younger than 10 with acute myeloid leukemia, due to receive a stem cell transplant. The CDR3 runs from the conserved cysteine through the conserved F or W. D genes are given only for firm matches. For some rows the clone size is stated as once, few or many, or as a class when expanded; others skip it.

CDR3: CASTGGGSQETQYF; DNA: TGCGCCAGCACGGGCGGGGGATCCCAAGAGACCCAGTACTTC; J: TRBJ2-5; V: TRBV10-2; size: many; D: TRBD2
CDR3: CASSQDRGAEAFF; DNA: TGTGCCAGCAGCCAAGACCGGGGGGCTGAAGCTTTCTTT; J: TRBJ1-1; V: TRBV3-1; size: many; D: -
CDR3: CASSTLTPDTQYF; DNA: TGTGCCAGCAGTACCCTGACGCCAGATACGCAGTATTTT; J: TRBJ2-3; V: TRBV28; size: many; D: -
CDR3: CSVTGTRFPEQYF; DNA: TGCAGCGTCACCGGGACTAGATTCCCCGAGCAGTACTTC; J: TRBJ2-7; V: TRBV29-1; size: many; D: TRBD2
CDR3: CASSDGTGAEKLFF; DNA: TGCGCCAGCAGCGACGGGACAGGGGCTGAAAAACTGTTTTTT; J: TRBJ1-4; V: TRBV5-1; size: many; D: TRBD1
CDR3: CASSQGSADTQYF; DNA: TGTGCCAGCAGCCAAGGGTCAGCCGATACGCAGTATTTT; J: TRBJ2-3; V: TRBV3-1; size: many; D: -
CDR3: CASSHGPGRGSQPQHF; DNA: TGCGCCAGCAGCCACGGACCGGGGAGGGGAAGTCAGCCCCAGCATTTT; J: TRBJ1-5; V: TRBV4-1; size: many; D: -
CDR3: CASSPYRESTKNIQYF; DNA: TGTGCCAGCAGCCCCTACAGGGAAAGCACCAAAAACATTCAGTACTTC; J: TRBJ2-4; V: TRBV3-1; size: many; D: -
CDR3: CASSLVAGGIGSPLHF; DNA: TGTGCCAGCAGCTTAGTGGCAGGGGGAATTGGGTCACCCCTCCACTTT; J: TRBJ1-6; V: TRBV7-2; size: many; D: TRBD1
CDR3: CASSFAPGLQETQYF; DNA: TGTGCCAGCAGCTTCGCCCCGGGACTGCAAGAGACCCAGTACTTC; J: TRBJ2-5; V: TRBV7-9; size: many; D: -
CDR3: CASSLGGLLAAYNEQFF; DNA: TGTGCCAGCAGCTTAGGAGGGCTATTAGCGGCCTACAATGAGCAGTTCTTC; J: TRBJ2-1; V: TRBV7-9; size: many; D: -
CDR3: CSDDRWPKTQYF; DNA: TGCAGCGACGACAGGTGGCCCAAGACCCAGTACTTC; J: TRBJ2-5; V: TRBV29-1; size: many; D: -
CDR3: CASSLTSGADTQYF; DNA: TGTGCCAGCAGCCTTACTAGCGGGGCAGATACGCAGTATTTT; J: TRBJ2-3; V: TRBV7-9; size: many; D: TRBD2
CDR3: CSPGSGQIYGYTF; DNA: TGCAGTCCTGGATCAGGGCAAATCTATGGCTACACCTTC; J: TRBJ1-2; V: TRBV20-1; size: many; D: -
CDR3: CASSRGGQVMNSPLHF; DNA: TGCGCCAGCAGCCGAGGAGGACAGGTGATGAATTCACCCCTCCACTTT; J: TRBJ1-6; V: TRBV4-1; size: many; D: TRBD1
CDR3: CASSQWGLAGDGEQFF; DNA: TGTGCCAGCAGCCAATGGGGACTAGCGGGAGACGGGGAGCAGTTCTTC; J: TRBJ2-1; V: TRBV3-1; size: many; D: TRBD2
CDR3: CASSDRGEANTEAFF; DNA: TGTGCCAGCAGTGACAGGGGAGAGGCGAACACTGAAGCTTTCTTT; J: TRBJ1-1; V: TRBV27; size: many; D: TRBD1
CDR3: CASSLQGAGYNEQFF; DNA: TGTGCCAGCAGCTTACAAGGGGCTGGCTACAATGAGCAGTTCTTC; J: TRBJ2-1; V: TRBV7-8; size: many; D: -
CDR3: CASSPRGGLGGSETQYF; DNA: TGTGCCAGCAGTCCTCGTGGAGGGTTGGGAGGTTCAGAGACCCAGTACTTC; J: TRBJ2-5; V: TRBV28; size: many; D: -
CDR3: CSATLGGTGYNEQFF; DNA: TGCAGTGCTACCCTCGGGGGGACGGGTTACAATGAGCAGTTCTTC; J: TRBJ2-1; V: TRBV20-1; size: many; D: TRBD2
CDR3: CASSDWTGEVAGGTGELFF; DNA: TGCGCCAGCAGCGATTGGACAGGGGAAGTAGCGGGAGGAACCGGGGAGCTGTTTTTT; J: TRBJ2-2; V: TRBV4-1; size: many; D: -
CDR3: CASSLQGTNSYNEQFF; DNA: TGTGCCAGCAGCTTACAGGGCACTAACTCCTACAATGAGCAGTTCTTC; J: TRBJ2-1; V: TRBV11-2; size: few; D: -
CDR3: CASSLGARGNYEQYF; DNA: TGTGCCAGCAGTTTAGGGGCCAGGGGAAACTACGAGCAGTACTTC; J: TRBJ2-7; V: TRBV28; size: many; D: -
CDR3: CASSQSSDSNQPQHF; DNA: TGCGCCAGCAGCCAAAGTTCGGATAGCAATCAGCCCCAGCATTTT; J: TRBJ1-5; V: TRBV4-1; size: many; D: -
CDR3: CASRFKDRTSGANVLTF; DNA: TGTGCCAGCAGGTTTAAAGACAGAACGTCTGGGGCCAACGTCCTGACTTTC; J: TRBJ2-6; V: TRBV6-1; size: -; D: -
CDR3: CSARDLLDRVKAGANVLTF; DNA: TGCAGTGCTAGAGACCTCCTGGACAGGGTTAAGGCTGGGGCCAACGTCCTGACTTTC; J: TRBJ2-6; V: TRBV20-1; size: many; D: TRBD1
CDR3: CSARTLEGTDTQYF; DNA: TGCAGTGCTAGGACGCTAGAGGGCACAGATACGCAGTATTTT; J: TRBJ2-3; V: TRBV20-1; size: many; D: -
CDR3: CASSYTQTSWVGELFF; DNA: TGTGCCAGCAGTTACACCCAGACTAGCTGGGTCGGGGAGCTGTTTTTT; J: TRBJ2-2; V: TRBV6-5; size: many; D: TRBD2
CDR3: CASNGLAGDPIQETQYF; DNA: TGTGCCAGCAATGGACTAGCGGGAGACCCCATCCAAGAGACCCAGTACTTC; J: TRBJ2-5; V: TRBV6-2/TRBV6-3; size: few; D: TRBD2
CDR3: CASSLGQGAPLHF; DNA: TGTGCCAGCAGTTTGGGACAGGGGGCCCCCCTCCACTTT; J: TRBJ1-6; V: TRBV12-3/TRBV12-4; size: many; D: TRBD1
CDR3: CASSPYMDSRDSPLHF; DNA: TGCGCCAGCAGCCCATACATGGACTCGAGAGATTCACCCCTCCACTTT; J: TRBJ1-6; V: TRBV5-1; size: many; D: -
CDR3: CASSSGPGQNNSPLHF; DNA: TGTGCCAGCAGCTCCGGACCGGGACAAAATAATTCACCCCTCCACTTT; J: TRBJ1-6; V: TRBV5-5; size: many; D: -
CDR3: CATSVRGRLTDTQYF; DNA: TGTGCCACCAGTGTTAGGGGGCGGTTAACAGATACGCAGTATTTT; J: TRBJ2-3; V: TRBV24-1; size: many; D: TRBD1
CDR3: CASSFGQGERGEKLFF; DNA: TGTGCCAGCAGCTTCGGACAGGGGGAACGGGGAGAAAAACTGTTTTTT; J: TRBJ1-4; V: TRBV11-2; size: many; D: TRBD1
CDR3: CASSLGLAGSQETQYF; DNA: TGTGCCAGCAGCTTGGGACTAGCGGGGTCTCAAGAGACCCAGTACTTC; J: TRBJ2-5; V: TRBV7-6; size: -; D: TRBD2
CDR3: CSASGSWDTGELFF; DNA: TGCAGTGCTAGCGGGAGTTGGGATACCGGGGAGCTGTTTTTT; J: TRBJ2-2; V: TRBV20-1; size: many; D: -
CDR3: CASSVGASTDTQYF; DNA: TGTGCCAGCAGCGTCGGTGCGAGCACAGATACGCAGTATTTT; J: TRBJ2-3; V: TRBV7-2; size: many; D: -
CDR3: CSARDTTVSEAFF; DNA: TGCAGTGCTAGAGACACGACAGTTTCTGAAGCTTTCTTT; J: TRBJ1-1; V: TRBV20-1; size: many; D: -
CDR3: CASSLENRGYEQFF; DNA: TGTGCCAGCAGCCTAGAAAACAGGGGTTATGAGCAGTTCTTC; J: TRBJ2-1; V: TRBV6-5; size: many; D: TRBD1
CDR3: CASTSGDSPLHF; DNA: TGTGCCAGCACCAGCGGGGATTCACCCCTCCACTTT; J: TRBJ1-6; V: TRBV2; size: -; D: -
CDR3: CSVGSSGRAEQFF; DNA: TGCAGCGTTGGGTCTAGCGGGCGGGCTGAGCAGTTCTTC; J: TRBJ2-1; V: TRBV29-1; size: many; D: TRBD2
CDR3: CASSVGHGAGNTIYF; DNA: TGTGCCAGCAGTGTGGGGCACGGCGCTGGAAACACCATATATTTT; J: TRBJ1-3; V: TRBV6-1; size: many; D: -
CDR3: CASSPELAFTDTQYF; DNA: TGTGCCAGCAGCCCTGAACTAGCCTTCACAGATACGCAGTATTTT; J: TRBJ2-3; V: TRBV3-1; size: many; D: -
CDR3: CASSQARQGRETQYF; DNA: TGTGCCAGCAGCCAGGCGCGACAGGGGCGAGAGACCCAGTACTTC; J: TRBJ2-5; V: TRBV7-9; size: many; D: TRBD1
CDR3: CASSYSSRGGSGNTIYF; DNA: TGTGCCAGCAGTTACTCTAGTAGGGGGGGCTCTGGAAACACCATATATTTT; J: TRBJ1-3; V: TRBV6-5; size: many; D: -
CDR3: CASSTRDRGAETQYF; DNA: TGTGCCAGCAGTACCAGGGACAGGGGAGCCGAGACCCAGTACTTC; J: TRBJ2-5; V: TRBV12-3/TRBV12-4; size: many; D: TRBD1
CDR3: CASRRSGPNSPLHF; DNA: TGTGCCAGCAGACGATCGGGCCCAAATTCACCCCTCCACTTT; J: TRBJ1-6; V: TRBV14; size: many; D: -
CDR3: CASSSTSGVRETQYF; DNA: TGTGCCAGCAGCTCGACTAGCGGGGTGCGGGAGACCCAGTACTTC; J: TRBJ2-5; V: TRBV7-8; size: many; D: TRBD2
CDR3: CASTVTSGNTIYF; DNA: TGTGCCAGCACGGTGACCTCTGGAAACACCATATATTTT; J: TRBJ1-3; V: TRBV3-1; size: many; D: -
CDR3: CASSHRDRGFYGYTF; DNA: TGTGCCAGCAGCCACCGGGACAGGGGTTTCTATGGCTACACCTTC; J: TRBJ1-2; V: TRBV7-2; size: many; D: TRBD1
CDR3: CASSEVGTGSYEQYF; DNA: TGTGCCAGCAGTGAGGTCGGGACAGGGTCCTACGAGCAGTACTTC; J: TRBJ2-7; V: TRBV6-1; size: many; D: TRBD1
CDR3: CASSFTTSGGLGNEQFF; DNA: TGTGCCAGCAGCTTTACGACTAGCGGGGGGCTCGGCAATGAGCAGTTCTTC; J: TRBJ2-1; V: TRBV7-8; size: many; D: TRBD2
CDR3: CASSPFHPRSSYNEQFF; DNA: TGTGCCAGCAGCCCCTTTCACCCGAGGAGCTCCTACAATGAGCAGTTCTTC; J: TRBJ2-1; V: TRBV3-1; size: many; D: -
CDR3: CATSALTDWDSQETQYF; DNA: TGTGCCACCAGTGCATTAACCGATTGGGACAGCCAAGAGACCCAGTACTTC; J: TRBJ2-5; V: TRBV24-1; size: many; D: TRBD1
CDR3: CASSFSGGGGYGYTF; DNA: TGTGCCAGCAGTTTCTCCGGGGGAGGGGGCTATGGCTACACCTTC; J: TRBJ1-2; V: TRBV28; size: -; D: -